What follows are 26 T cell receptor beta chains derived from one specimen sequenced in a study of cytomegalovirus exposure and HLA in healthy donors. The PCR had 60 Vbeta and 13 Jbeta primers. Profiling relied on immunoSEQ multiplex PCR, and the TCRdb table lists in-frame clones only, not all of them. The sample includes approximately 150,000 clones, under 70% seen only once; the top ten take 3%. Sequencing was carried out using PBMCs. Receptors were obtained from a woman aged 25-40 years in good health and CMV-seropositive.

The chain combines TRBV7-8 with TRBJ2-3; D perhaps matches TRBD2 (7 bases). Per germline, CDR1 SGHVS and CDR2 FQNEAQ. The CDR3 contains 17 residues. Trimming stripped 5 bases from V and 6 bases from J, with 24 bases between. CDR3 nucleotide sequence: TGTGCCAGCAGCCAGGGGAGGGCCCCACTTTTTTCGGATACGCAGTATTTT. It is translated as CASSQGRAPLFSDTQYF.

The V gene is TRBV20-1, the J gene TRBJ2-5; tentative D call: TRBD2 (5 bases). The J call may be mistaken, given a closer DNA end match to TRBJ2-7. There are 10 residues in the CDR3. Germline CDR1 reads DFQATT; CDR2 reads SNEGSKA (reference sequence). The CDR3 coding sequence is TGCAGTGCTGAGGGTCGCGAGCAGTACTTC. It yields the protein CSAEGREQYF.

This chain connects TRBV29-1 to TRBJ1-2; D perhaps matches TRBD1 (6 bases). V lost 7 bases and J lost 4, with 19 bases in between. The CDR3 spans 14 residues. Germline V gene data show CDR1 as SQVTM and CDR2 as ANQGSEA. For the CDR3, the DNA is TGCAGCGCTATAATCGGCGGGGGGCCCTATGGCTACACCTTC. Translated: CSAIIGGGPYGYTF.

The table lists this clone with a few counts. J is TRBJ2-1 and V is TRBV4-1, with 11 bases matching TRBD1. V lost 6 bases, J lost 10 bases, and 8 bases stayed unmatched. The CDR3 runs to 14 residues. Germline V CDR1 and CDR2: MGHRA, YSYEKL. In nucleotides, the CDR3 is TGCGCCAGCAGGCGGGACAGGGGGATCATAGAGCAGTTCTTC. This translates into CASRRDRGIIEQFF.

This chain links TRBV5-4 with TRBJ2-2; possibly TRBD2 for D (6 bases). Germline CDR1 SGHNT, CDR2 YYREEE (reference sequence). CDR3 length: 16 residues. V lost 3 bases to trimming and J lost 1 base, with 13 bases between them. CDR3 in DNA: TGTGCCAGCAGCTGGGGAGGAGCGGTGAACACCGGGGAGCTGTTTTTT. Protein: CASSWGGAVNTGELFF.

The chain has TRBV4-1 and TRBJ1-3; D remains unclear. Looked up from germline, CDR1 is MGHRA and CDR2 is YSYEKL. CDR3 length: 15 amino acids. Trimming stripped 2 bases from V and 3 bases from J, with 11 bases between. For the CDR3, the DNA is TGCGCCAGCAGCCAACCCCTAGAATTTGGAAACACCATATATTTT. Its translation: CASSQPLEFGNTIYF.

V gene TRBV7-2 combines with J gene TRBJ1-1; 7 bases map to TRBD1. The CDR3 length is 13 residues. In germline, CDR1 is SGHTA, CDR2 FQGNSA. J gave up 6 bases and V 5 bases, and 6 bases lay outside the gene matches. The CDR3 loop is CASSQDRDSEAFF. The CDR3 region has the DNA TGTGCCAGCAGCCAAGACAGGGACTCTGAAGCTTTCTTT.

V and J are TRBV9 and TRBJ2-3, with 8 nucleotides matching TRBD2. From germline, CDR1 is SGDLS and CDR2 YYNGEE. Trimming removed 3 bases from V and 1 base from J; junction bases left unmatched: 4. The CDR3 has 15 residues. The CDR3 region has the DNA TGTGCCAGCAGCGGGACTAGCACTGGCACAGATACGCAGTATTTT. It encodes CASSGTSTGTDTQYF.

This sequence joins TRBV7-3 and TRBJ2-5; 7 bases map to TRBD2. Germline V gene sequence: CDR1 SGHTA, CDR2 FQGTGA. Losses at the gene ends were 4 bases for V and 3 bases for J; bases not matched to a gene: 5. The CDR3 extends over 14 amino acids. For the CDR3, the DNA is TGTGCCAGCAGCTCGTCGGGGGGTAAAGAGACCCAGTACTTC. Residues: CASSSSGGKETQYF.

This clone turned up a few times. The genes are TRBV18 and TRBJ1-3; D gene ambiguous. The V gene lost 3 bases and the J gene lost 0 bases, with 9 bases spanning the gap. Germline CDR1 is KGHSH and CDR2 is LQKENI. The CDR3 contains 15 residues. The CDR3, as DNA: TGTGCCAGCTCACCTTCCGGGGACTCTGGAAACACCATATATTTT. Translated, it gives CASSPSGDSGNTIYF.

This chain links TRBV5-6 with TRBJ1-6; 9 bases are shared with TRBD1. CDR1 is SGHDT and CDR2 is YYEEEE in the germline V gene. CDR3 length: 18 amino acids. V shed 4 bases and J 8 bases; nucleotides not matched to a gene: 16. In DNA, the CDR3 is TGTGCCAGCAGCGTCCTCTCCGGGACAGGGTTTAGTTATTCACCCCTCCACTTT. This translates into CASSVLSGTGFSYSPLHF.

The chain has TRBV9 and TRBJ2-2, with 10 bases fitting TRBD1. CDR3 length equals 18 residues. Germline V gives CDR1 SGDLS, CDR2 YYNGEE. The V segment lost 3 bases and the J segment 4 bases; nucleotides outside the gene matches: 12. In DNA form, the CDR3 reads TGTGCCAGCAGCGCCAGTGAGGGCCGGACAGGGGGCACCGGGGAGCTGTTTTTT. It specifies CASSASEGRTGGTGELFF.

The chain is built from TRBV5-1 and TRBJ2-3; possible D gene TRBD2, 5 bases. The CDR3 extends over 15 amino acids. Germline V gives CDR1 SGHRS, CDR2 YFSETQ. The V end lost 0 bases, the J end lost 2 bases, and 10 bases lay between the germline ends. The CDR3 loop reads CASSLDSGDTDTQYF. The CDR3 DNA sequence: TGCGCCAGCAGCTTGGACAGCGGAGACACAGATACGCAGTATTTT.

This chain links TRBV19 with TRBJ1-2; D unclear. Trimming pared 4 bases from V and 2 bases from J, leaving 8 bases between. CDR1 is LNHDA, CDR2 SQIVND, per germline (reference sequence). This CDR3 region has 13 residues. CDR3 region: CASSKERNYGYTF. CDR3 DNA: TGTGCCAGTAGTAAAGAACGGAACTATGGCTACACCTTC.

V usage is TRBV5-1 and J usage is TRBJ2-2; 8 bases align to TRBD1. V was clipped by 5 bases and J by 1 base; unmatched bases: 4. CDR1 is SGHRS and CDR2 is YFSETQ in the germline V gene. This CDR3 is 15 amino acids long. CDR3 nucleotide sequence: TGCGCCAGCAGATGGACAGGGCTGAACACCGGGGAGCTGTTTTTT. This sequence encodes CASRWTGLNTGELFF.

The V call is TRBV27, the J call TRBJ2-6, with TRBD1 matching over 7 bases. Germline V gives CDR1 MNHEY, CDR2 SMNVEV (reference sequence). The junction had 5 bases not matched to a gene; V was cut back by 5 bases and J by 4 bases. The CDR3 contains 15 residues. Written as DNA, the CDR3 is TGTGCCAGCAGTAGACAGGGTGGAGGGGCCAACGTCCTGACTTTC. Protein sequence: CASSRQGGGANVLTF.

V usage is TRBV5-1 and J usage is TRBJ1-4, with 9 bases that match TRBD1. The V gene end was trimmed by 7 bases and the J gene end by 7 bases; junction bases not matched to a gene: 5. This CDR3 is 13 amino acids long. Germline CDR1 is SGHRS and CDR2 is YFSETQ. The CDR3 DNA follows: TGCGCCAGCGCCGGGACAGGGACTGAAAAACTGTTTTTT. This sequence encodes CASAGTGTEKLFF.

This clone was recorded only once. V gene TRBV7-9 combines with J gene TRBJ1-2; TRBD1 matches at 9 bases. V was pared by 5 bases and J by 5 bases, with 9 bases of the junction left unmatched. CDR3 length: 15 residues. Germline CDR1 is SEHNR and CDR2 is FQNEAQ (reference sequence). The CDR3 DNA is TGTGCCAGCAGCAAAACGGGACAGGGATCATATGGCTACACCTTC. Protein sequence: CASSKTGQGSYGYTF.

This clone was found a few times. This rearrangement joins TRBV11-3 to TRBJ1-5; D not resolved. The CDR3 runs 12 residues. Trimming removed 4 bases from V and 9 bases from J, with 10 bases in between. Per germline, CDR1 SGHNT and CDR2 YENEEA. The CDR3 here is CASSSTRGPQHF. The CDR3 DNA follows: TGTGCCAGCAGCTCAACCCGGGGGCCCCAGCATTTT.

The chain has TRBV5-1 and TRBJ1-5, with a tentative D call TRBD1 (5 bases). There are 15 residues in the CDR3. Between the trimmed V and J ends, which lost 2 bases and 1 base, there was a span of 10 bases. CDR1 and CDR2 from the germline V gene are SGHRS and YFSETQ. The CDR3 DNA sequence: TGCGCCAGCAGCTTTGGGGAGGGGAGCAATCAGCCCCAGCATTTT. Amino acid sequence: CASSFGEGSNQPQHF.

The chain recombines TRBV7-9 with TRBJ2-6; tentatively, D is TRBD1 (6 bases). CDR3 length: 14 residues. The germline gives CDR1 SEHNR, CDR2 FQNEAQ (reference sequence). Trimming shortened V by 7 bases and J by 1 base, and 8 bases separated the two germline ends. In DNA form, the CDR3 reads TGTGCCAGCAATGACAGGTCTGGGGCCAACGTCCTGACTTTC. Translation: CASNDRSGANVLTF.

This chain uses TRBV5-4 with TRBJ2-4, with TRBD1 matching over 10 bases. The CDR3 is 15 residues long. J was trimmed by 5 bases and V by 4 bases; bases with no gene match: 6. The germline V gene has CDR1 SGHNT and CDR2 YYREEE (reference sequence). The CDR3 DNA reads TGTGCCAGCAGCCGCTCCGGGACAGGGGAAAACATTCAGTACTTC. As protein: CASSRSGTGENIQYF.

This clone was recorded a few times. This chain connects TRBV27 to TRBJ2-1; D call uncertain. This CDR3 contains 16 residues. V gave up 3 bases and J gave up 0 bases, with 12 bases separating them. The germline gives CDR1 MNHEY, CDR2 SMNVEV (reference sequence). The CDR3 coding sequence is TGTGCCAGCAGTTTCTTAGCCACGAGCTCCTACAATGAGCAGTTCTTC. Translated, it gives CASSFLATSSYNEQFF.

The genes are TRBV13 and TRBJ2-1; D ambiguous. The length of the CDR3 is 15 residues. Germline V lookup: CDR1 PRHDT, CDR2 FYEKMQ (reference sequence). The V end was cut by 5 bases, the J end by 1 base, with 12 bases between. CDR3 sequence (DNA): TGTGCCAGCAGCGCCCTTATGACATCCTACAATGAGCAGTTCTTC. Translating it yields CASSALMTSYNEQFF. Supplemented by reference TRBV13 and TRBJ2-1, the full variable domain reads AAGVIQSPRHLIKEKRETATLKCYPIPRHDTVYWYQQGPGQDPQFLISFYEKMQSDKGSIPDRFSAQQFSDYHSELNMSSLELGDSALYFCASSALMTSYNEQFFGPGTRLTVL.

This sequence joins TRBV5-4 and TRBJ1-1; D is unclear. V lost 0 bases, J lost 10 bases, and 7 bases lay in between. Per the germline V gene, CDR1 is SGHNT and CDR2 is YYREEE (reference sequence). The length of the CDR3 is 11 residues. The CDR3 nucleotides read TGTGCCAGCAGCTTGGGAAGCGGAGCTTTCTTT. Protein product: CASSLGSGAFF.

The genes are TRBV15 and TRBJ2-5; 13 bases are a match to TRBD2. The CDR3 totals 14 residues. Losses at the gene ends were 5 bases for V and 5 bases for J; bases not matched to a gene: 2. CDR1 LNHNV and CDR2 YYDKDF come from the germline V gene (reference sequence). The CDR3 loop reads CATSVGLAGETQYF. The CDR3 DNA follows: TGTGCCACCAGCGTGGGACTAGCGGGGGAGACCCAGTACTTC.